These T cell receptor beta chains were read from a single sample in a study of glioma-infiltrating T cells after dendritic cell vaccination. Profiling relied on immunoSEQ multiplex PCR, and the TCRdb table lists in-frame clones only, not all of them. The profile shows about 92,000 clones, 86% of them singletons. The specimen was blood, collected before dendritic cell vaccination. Receptor source: a human donor with glioblastoma. Each CDR3 is given with its conserved first and last residue. Each record gives: clone size, J gene, D gene, V gene, CDR3 DNA, CDR3 protein. The D gene is left open where the match is weak. Clone size, where shown, is once, few, many, or a class for clones that have expanded.

clone_size: NA
j_call: TRBJ2-2
d_call: NA
v_call: TRBV6-5
cdr3_nt: TGTGCCAGCAGTTACGACAGGAGTAACACCGGGGAGCTGTTTTTT
cdr3_aa: CASSYDRSNTGELFF

clone_size: few
j_call: TRBJ2-1
d_call: NA
v_call: TRBV11-1
cdr3_nt: TGTGCCAGCAGCTTAGGCGTTTGGGAAGGGGGACGGTCCTACAATGAGCAGTTCTTC
cdr3_aa: CASSLGVWEGGRSYNEQFF

clone_size: NA
j_call: TRBJ2-7
d_call: NA
v_call: TRBV5-1
cdr3_nt: TGCGCCAGCAGCCCTCTCTTACAGCGGCCAAGCTACGAGCAGTACTTC
cdr3_aa: CASSPLLQRPSYEQYF

clone_size: NA
j_call: TRBJ1-1
d_call: NA
v_call: TRBV27
cdr3_nt: TGTGCCAGCAGTTACTTATCCCGGTCGCGGAGCACTGAAGCTTTCTTT
cdr3_aa: CASSYLSRSRSTEAFF

clone_size: NA
j_call: TRBJ2-2
d_call: NA
v_call: TRBV5-6
cdr3_nt: TGTGCCAGCAGCCCGACTGTTAACACCGGGGAGCTGTTTTTT
cdr3_aa: CASSPTVNTGELFF

clone_size: once
j_call: TRBJ2-1
d_call: NA
v_call: TRBV11-1
cdr3_nt: TGTGCCAGCAGCATAATCGCTACAGATACCTACAATGAGCAGTTCTTC
cdr3_aa: CASSIIATDTYNEQFF

clone_size: NA
j_call: TRBJ2-2
d_call: NA
v_call: TRBV6-5
cdr3_nt: TGTGCCAGCAGTTCCCCGGGTTTGACCGGGGAGCTGTTTTTT
cdr3_aa: CASSSPGLTGELFF

clone_size: NA
j_call: TRBJ2-3
d_call: NA
v_call: TRBV7-3
cdr3_nt: TGTGCCAGCAGCTTAACGTCGGGCCAGGGAAGGGGGCGGGGTACGCAGTATTTT
cdr3_aa: CASSLTSGQGRGRGTQYF

clone_size: NA
j_call: TRBJ2-1
d_call: NA
v_call: TRBV6-4
cdr3_nt: TGTGCCAGCAGACCACGGGTGAGCTCCTACAATGAGCAGTTCTTC
cdr3_aa: CASRPRVSSYNEQFF

clone_size: NA
j_call: TRBJ2-1
d_call: TRBD2
v_call: TRBV15
cdr3_nt: TGTGCCACAGCCGGACTAGCGGGGTACAATGAGCAGTTCTTC
cdr3_aa: CATAGLAGYNEQFF

clone_size: NA
j_call: TRBJ2-3
d_call: NA
v_call: TRBV28
cdr3_nt: TGTGCCAGCAGTTTACCGACAGATACGCAGTATTTT
cdr3_aa: CASSLPTDTQYF

clone_size: NA
j_call: TRBJ1-1
d_call: TRBD1
v_call: TRBV5-1
cdr3_nt: TGCGCCAGCAGCCCCGACAGGGGGCAAATCACTGAAGCTTTCTTT
cdr3_aa: CASSPDRGQITEAFF

clone_size: NA
j_call: TRBJ1-1
d_call: NA
v_call: TRBV5-1
cdr3_nt: TGCGCCAGCAGCTTGTGGGGGGAAAACACTGAAGCTTTCTTT
cdr3_aa: CASSLWGENTEAFF

clone_size: NA
j_call: TRBJ2-1
d_call: NA
v_call: TRBV4-1
cdr3_nt: TGCGCCAGCAGCCAAGATGGGGGCCACAATGAGCAGTTCTTC
cdr3_aa: CASSQDGGHNEQFF

clone_size: NA
j_call: TRBJ2-7
d_call: TRBD1
v_call: TRBV25-1
cdr3_nt: TGTGCCAGCAGTGCAGGGGGACAGGGGGCCAACGAGCAGTACTTC
cdr3_aa: CASSAGGQGANEQYF